The sequence of this TCR beta chain was determined in a study of regulatory T cells in long-lasting Graves disease. This sample's time point: newly diagnosed GD, antithyroid drugs for less than 3 months. Construction of the TCR library relied on RNA isolated from PBMCs. This clonotype was seen many times. Relying on iRepertoire HTBI primers and Arm-PCR of CDR3 regions, the team built TCR beta libraries. TCRdb reanalysed the multiplex PCR reads using MiXCR and keeps one entry per CDR3 protein. The profile shows approximately 470,000 distinct CDR3 sequences, 15% to 20% of them singletons. These data were also filed under a second study, of T cells in Graves' hyperthyroidism and ophthalmopathy. According to that study: The TCR CDR3 first-round RT-PCR relied on the HTBI primer set. Through a model of 13 V-J features, ophthalmopathy was separated from stable hyperthyroidism.

The origin of this receptor is a middle-aged man with Graves disease. Sequenced material: peripheral blood mononuclear cells (PBMCs), taken at new diagnosis, from a patient treated with antithyroid drugs.

This CDR3 reads CASGSHEQFF. The CDR3 DNA sequence: TGTGCCAGCGGGTCCCATGAGCAGTTCTTC. This chain uses TRBV27 with TRBJ2-1; D remains ambiguous. V was shortened by 8 bases and J by 8 bases, with 7 bases between the two germline ends. The CDR3 has 10 residues. Germline assignment: CDR1 MNHEY and CDR2 SMNVEV (reference sequence).